The entry that follows covers one T cell receptor beta chain sequence. This clone has more than one count but fewer than ten. What antigen it recognizes has not been identified. Base-call qualities are not available, and no considerably larger clone is one nucleotide away. Trimming leaves V shorter by 0 bases and J shorter by 7 bases, with the junction holding 4 bases beyond the gene matches. The CDR1 and CDR2 encoded by the germline V gene (reference sequence) are PRHDT and FYEKMQ. The CDR3 contains 16 residues, cysteine and phenylalanine counted. The only DNA kept is the CDR3, 48 bases in frame from the first base. From each donor, a single peripheral blood sample of approximately 110 mL on average was drawn into heparinised tubes. A BD FACSAria II and a panel including CD45RO, CCR7, CD25, CD127, CD95 and CD27 were used to sort naive, central memory, regulatory and stem cell-like memory CD4+ T cells. A purity above 98% was achieved for all sorted populations. PBMCs were isolated right away by Lymphoprep density gradient centrifugation and were stained directly, without culture. So that batch effects would be minimized, each experiment stained and sorted samples in pairs, pairing one healthy donor with one patient.

The High Capacity cDNA Reverse Transcription Kit was used to reverse transcribe all of the isolated RNA, meaning that expressed TCRB transcripts were what got sequenced. Naive, central memory and regulatory T cell samples underwent deep immunoSEQ sequencing, averaging around 4 million total reads per sample. After sorted cells were lysed in RLT buffer, RNA was extracted with DNase-treated RNeasy Micro or Mini kits, with the choice depending on cell number. To prevent cross-contamination, every cell subset was processed on its own, while patient and healthy donor samples were processed together. The immunoSEQ multiplex PCR was used to amplify TCRB sequences from cDNA, generating 87-bp fragments that spanned the CDR3 region. Amplicons were sequenced on the Illumina HiSeq platform. Per the authors' processing: Synthetic template baselines were used to correct PCR bias computationally, reads within Hamming distance 2 were collapsed, and singletons that could not be merged were discarded. Reads were aligned against IMGT to assign V, D and J genes, CDR3 length and insertions or deletions at six rearrangement sites. Clonotype counts were normalized to sorted cell number within each subset before computing true diversity and Gini coefficients with the tcR R package. Repertoire sharing was quantified using the overlap coefficient calculated on TCRB nucleotide sequences. As a proxy for the pre-selection repertoire, out-of-frame TCRB sequences from naive cells were analyzed. TCRdb carries this immuneACCESS record with in-frame sequences only. Its versions omit some clonotypes, under half of them owing to an unresolved V gene in the studies checked, with the rest unexplained. That table gives V, J and clone size, and the DNA gave D and trimming. The sample table records some 280,000 clones; approximately 15% of these occur just once. The ten largest make up about 0.015% of the sample.

The data originate from a study of beta chain features in type 1 diabetes (dated by TCRdb to 2016 to 2019). Describing the broader study: Mean age, gender distribution, total cell number and subset yield were not different between patients and healthy donors. Across all samples, fewer than 110,000,000 sorted cells were examined, and cell number per subset correlated strongly with RNA yield. The study compared TCRB repertoires of sorted circulating CD4+ T cell subsets between recently diagnosed type 1 diabetes patients and matched healthy donors. Naive and central memory subsets were obtained from all 30 or so donors, but regulatory and stem cell-like memory subsets were isolated from only 8 patients and 8 healthy donors.

The study at large found these results: PCR might favor shorter templates, but patient and control samples were amplified and corrected together, so any skew would affect both groups equally. Naive, central memory and regulatory TCRB repertoires appeared more similar among patients than among healthy donors. Only small numbers of individuals were included in the HLA sub-analyses, which left unresolved whether HLA type had any influence on TCRB rearrangement. At VDJ recombination sites, patients with type 1 diabetes made fewer insertions and deleted more nucleotides, a pattern implying thymic rearrangement abnormalities. Because cDNA rather than genomic DNA was sequenced, highly expressing activated cells could have been over-represented, although no difference in activation and CD3 levels was found between groups. In all four CD4+ subsets, TCRB CDR3 length was moderately but significantly shorter in type 1 diabetes patients.

This TCR came from a man under 40 with type 1 diabetes. The sequencing input was naive CD4+ T cells from blood. This specimen's cell subset or site label, interpreted: true naive CD4+ T cells. The V and J genes are TRBV13 and TRBJ2-1; 12 central bases correspond to TRBD2. The CDR3 sequence is CASSLGLTSGSNEQFF. The sequence in DNA is TGTGCCAGCAGCTTAGGGTTGACTAGCGGGAGTAATGAGCAGTTCTTC.